One T cell receptor beta chain is described in this entry. Unique molecular identifiers were incorporated into the prepared TCRbeta library. TCRdb reprocessed the PCR reads with MiXCR, giving one entry per CDR3 protein. The table lists roughly 350,000 distinct CDR3 sequences, approximately 10% of them singletons. This record comes from a study of T-cell reconstitution after alpha-beta-depleted transplantation in children. Germline loops: CDR1 MNHEY, CDR2 SMNVEV (reference sequence). J lost 0 bases, V lost 6 bases, and 6 bases had no gene match. This CDR3 is 16 amino acids long. The rearrangement uses TRBV27 and TRBJ1-4; TRBD1 matches 8 bases. Sequenced here: PBMCs from the stem cell graft donor, sampled from the stem cell graft. The TCR comes from a human donor who donated a stem cell graft to a child with acute lymphoblastic leukemia. CDR3 residues: CASRPDRAATNEKLFF. In DNA, the CDR3 is TGTGCCAGCAGACCGGACAGGGCAGCAACTAATGAAAAACTGTTTTTT.